The 9 T cell receptor beta chains reported below all come from one sample, sequenced in a study of technical replicates of blood from several donors. Repertoires were generated with immunoSEQ multiplex PCR, while TCRdb's copy carries only in-frame clones and drops some. The sample has roughly 100,000 clones, roughly 96% seen once; the top ten hold 0.3% to 0.45%. What was sequenced was T cells isolated from PBMCs. The source of these receptors is a human donor in good health.

The chain recombines TRBV14 with TRBJ2-1, with D possibly being TRBD2 (6 bases). This CDR3 is built from 17 residues. Per germline, CDR1 SGHDN and CDR2 FVKESK. V gave up 3 bases and J gave up 7 bases, with 22 bases separating them. The CDR3 region has the DNA TGTGCCAGCAGCCACGGATCAGGAGGGAGCCTGGGGAATGAGCAGTTCTTC. Protein: CASSHGSGGSLGNEQFF.

The chain has TRBV23-1 and TRBJ1-2, with a weak D call TRBD1 (5 bases). TRBV23-1 is filed as an ORF, its function uncertain. Trimming took 6 bases from V and 8 from J, leaving 19 bases between them. The CDR3 runs to 14 residues. The CDR3 DNA is TGCGCCAGCAGCCAAGGACAAGTCCAAATGGGCTACACCTTC. This codes for CASSQGQVQMGYTF.

The CDR3 bases are TGTGCCAGCAGCCCCATCCCACACCCTGCGGGTGGCTACACCTTC. It codes for CASSPIPHPAGGYTF. This chain uses TRBV6-5 with TRBJ1-2; D unclear. The CDR3 is 15 residues long. The V end was cut by 6 bases, the J end by 7 bases, with 21 bases between. The V gene's germline CDR1 is MNHEY and CDR2 SVGAGI.

This chain joins TRBV11-2 and TRBJ1-1, with TRBD1 matching over 8 bases. Germline V gene sequence: CDR1 SGHAT, CDR2 FQNNGV. CDR3 length: 14 residues. V lost 5 bases, J lost 8 bases, and 10 bases stayed unmatched. DNA for the CDR3: TGTGCCAGCAGCCTTCCGGACAGGGTGGCAGAAGCTTTCTTT. This translates into CASSLPDRVAEAFF. The full variable domain, rest sourced from reference TRBV11-2 and TRBJ1-1, is EAGVAQSPRYKIIEKRQSVAFWCNPISGHATLYWYQQILGQGPKLLIQFQNNGVVDDSQLPKDRFSAERLKGVDSTLKIQPAKLEDSAVYLCASSLPDRVAEAFFGQGTRLTVV.

This clone was picked up one time. The chain combines TRBV7-6 with TRBJ1-2; unclear D gene. This CDR3 has 16 amino acids. Germline loops: CDR1 SGHVS, CDR2 FNYEAQ. The V and J ends lost 6 bases and 1 base respectively, with 18 bases between them. The CDR3 region is CASSSTYSAVNYGYTF. The CDR3 DNA reads TGTGCCAGCAGTTCCACCTACAGTGCAGTTAACTATGGCTACACCTTC. The full variable domain, with the rest looked up from reference TRBV7-6 and TRBJ1-2, is GAGVSQSPRYKVTKRGQDVALRCDPISGHVSLYWYRQALGQGPEFLTYFNYEAQQDKSGLPNDRFSAERPEGSISTLTIQRTEQRDSAMYRCASSSTYSAVNYGYTFGSGTRLTVV.

This chain uses TRBV6-6 with TRBJ2-7; 7 bases agree with TRBD1. Germline V gene lookup returns CDR1 MNHNY and CDR2 SVGAGI (reference sequence). V was pared by 6 bases and J by 6 bases, with 2 bases of the junction left unmatched. The CDR3 has 11 amino acids. CDR3 loop: CASSGQAEQYF. The CDR3 coding sequence is TGTGCCAGCAGCGGACAGGCCGAGCAGTACTTC.

The J gene is TRBJ2-3, the V gene TRBV15; possibly TRBD1 for D (6 bases). Trimming removed 4 bases from V and 4 bases from J, with 24 bases in between. CDR3 length: 18 residues. Germline assignment: CDR1 LNHNV and CDR2 YYDKDF (reference sequence). The CDR3 reads CATSTIHRERVRPDTQYF. The CDR3 coding sequence is TGTGCCACCAGCACTATCCACAGGGAAAGGGTTAGGCCAGATACGCAGTATTTT.

The V call is TRBV15, the J call TRBJ2-6; D not resolved. Germline V gene lookup returns CDR1 LNHNV and CDR2 YYDKDF (reference sequence). V gave up 1 base and J gave up 1 base, with 8 bases separating them. This CDR3 contains 16 residues. CDR3 protein: CATSRVAVSGANVLTF. Here the CDR3 DNA reads TGTGCCACCAGCAGAGTGGCGGTGTCTGGGGCCAACGTCCTGACTTTC.

V usage is TRBV30 and J usage is TRBJ1-4; possibly TRBD1 for D (5 bases). V lost 6 bases and J 4 bases, leaving 15 bases between the germline ends. Germline lookup yields CDR1 GTSNPN and CDR2 SVGIG (reference sequence). The CDR3 is made up of 14 amino acids. The CDR3 DNA is TGTGCCTGCCAGGAGACAGAAGTTAATGAAAAACTGTTTTTT. Residues: CACQETEVNEKLFF.